This T cell receptor beta chain originates from a study of blood T cell repertoires in COVID-19. In the study overall: Sample material is recorded as cDNA or gDNA derived from T cells, B-cell-depleted T cells, or PBMCs.

The sample holds a few counts of this clone. Here immunoSEQ multiplex PCR was the method, and the copy in TCRdb shows in-frame clones only, minus some. Of 140,000 to 150,000 clones in the sample, 76% were seen once. Sequencing used peripheral blood. The sequence was collected from a man in his 60s with acute or convalescent COVID-19.

The CDR3 loop reads CASSLNWVGGSPYEQYF. The CDR3, as DNA: TGTGCCAGCAGTTTAAATTGGGTGGGCGGGAGCCCCTACGAGCAGTACTTC. V is TRBV28 and J is TRBJ2-7, with TRBD2 matching over 7 bases. The CDR3 runs 17 residues. CDR1 and CDR2 from the germline V gene are MDHEN and SYDVKM. J was trimmed by 2 bases and V by 2 bases; bases with no gene match: 12.